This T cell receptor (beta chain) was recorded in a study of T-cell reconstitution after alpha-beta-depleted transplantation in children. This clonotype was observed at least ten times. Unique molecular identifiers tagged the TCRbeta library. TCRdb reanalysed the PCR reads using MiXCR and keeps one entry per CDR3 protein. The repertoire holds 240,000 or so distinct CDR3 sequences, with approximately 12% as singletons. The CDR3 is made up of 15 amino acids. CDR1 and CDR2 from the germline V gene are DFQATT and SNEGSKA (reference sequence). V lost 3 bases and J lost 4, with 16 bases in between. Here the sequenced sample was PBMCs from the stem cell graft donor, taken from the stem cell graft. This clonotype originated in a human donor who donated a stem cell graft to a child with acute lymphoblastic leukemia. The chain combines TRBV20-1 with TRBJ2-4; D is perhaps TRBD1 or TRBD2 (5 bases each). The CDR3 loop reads CSASWGSGLKNIQYF. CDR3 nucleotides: TGCAGTGCTAGTTGGGGGAGTGGGCTGAAAAACATTCAGTACTTC.